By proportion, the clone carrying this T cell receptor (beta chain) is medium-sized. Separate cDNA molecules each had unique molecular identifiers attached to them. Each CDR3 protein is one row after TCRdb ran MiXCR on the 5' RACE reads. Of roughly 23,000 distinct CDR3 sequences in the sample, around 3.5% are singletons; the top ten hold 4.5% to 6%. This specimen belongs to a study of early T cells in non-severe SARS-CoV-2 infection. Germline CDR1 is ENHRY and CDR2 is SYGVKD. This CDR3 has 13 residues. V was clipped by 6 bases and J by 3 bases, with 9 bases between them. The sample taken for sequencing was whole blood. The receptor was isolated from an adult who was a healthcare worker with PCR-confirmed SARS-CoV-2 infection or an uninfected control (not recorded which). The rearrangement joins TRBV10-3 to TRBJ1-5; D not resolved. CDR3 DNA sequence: TGTGCCATCAGCCCGGGCCTCAATCAGCCCCAGCATTTT. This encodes CAISPGLNQPQHF.